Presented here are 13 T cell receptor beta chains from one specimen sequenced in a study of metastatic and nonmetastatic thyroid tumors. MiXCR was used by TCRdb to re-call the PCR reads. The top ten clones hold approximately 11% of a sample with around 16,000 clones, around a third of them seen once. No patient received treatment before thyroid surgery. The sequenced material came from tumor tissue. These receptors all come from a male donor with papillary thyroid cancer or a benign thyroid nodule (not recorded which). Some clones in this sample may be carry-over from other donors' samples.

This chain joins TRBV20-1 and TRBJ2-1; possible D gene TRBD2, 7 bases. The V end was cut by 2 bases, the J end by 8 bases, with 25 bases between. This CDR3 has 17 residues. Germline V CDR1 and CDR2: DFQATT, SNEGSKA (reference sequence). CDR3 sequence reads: CSARTPSGGRRGDEQFF. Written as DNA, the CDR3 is TGCAGTGCTAGAACTCCTTCGGGCGGGAGAAGGGGGGATGAGCAGTTCTTC.

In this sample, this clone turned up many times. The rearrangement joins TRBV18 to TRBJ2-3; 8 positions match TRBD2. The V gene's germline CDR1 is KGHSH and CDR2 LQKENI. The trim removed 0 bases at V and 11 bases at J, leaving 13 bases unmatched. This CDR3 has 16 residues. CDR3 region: CASSPPGGRQERWQYF. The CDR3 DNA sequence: TGTGCCAGCTCACCACCGGGCGGGAGGCAGGAGAGGTGGCAGTATTTT.

CDR3 bases: TGTGCCAGCAGTGATGGGGACACCGGGGAGCTGTTTTTT. The encoded protein is CASSDGDTGELFF. The V call is TRBV6-1, the J call TRBJ2-2; D gene uncertain. V was cut by 3 bases and J by 3 bases, with 5 bases left in between. Germline V CDR1 and CDR2: MNHNS, SASEGT. The CDR3 sequence is 13 residues long.

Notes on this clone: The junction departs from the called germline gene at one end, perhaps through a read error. CDR3 sequence reads: CASSVGVQANYGYAF. For the CDR3, the DNA is TGTGCCAGCAGCGTAGGTGTACAAGCTAACTATGGCTACGCCTTC. The J gene is TRBJ1-2, the V gene TRBV9; D uncertain. Germline-derived CDR1 and CDR2 are SGDLS and YYNGEE. This CDR3 is built from 15 residues.

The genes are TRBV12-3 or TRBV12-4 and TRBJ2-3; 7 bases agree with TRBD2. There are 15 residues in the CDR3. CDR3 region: CGSPSLAFHTDTQYF. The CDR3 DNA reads TGTGGAAGCCCTTCACTAGCGTTCCACACAGATACGCAGTATTTT.

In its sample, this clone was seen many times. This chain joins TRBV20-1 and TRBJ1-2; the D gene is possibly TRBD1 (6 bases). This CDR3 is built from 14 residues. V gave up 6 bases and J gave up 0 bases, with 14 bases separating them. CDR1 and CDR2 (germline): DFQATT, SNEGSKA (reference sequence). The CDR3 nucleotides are TGCAGTGCCCCCTTACAGGGCTCTAACTATGGCTACACCTTC. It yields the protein CSAPLQGSNYGYTF.

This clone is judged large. In DNA, the CDR3 is TGTGCCAGCAGCTTATCCAGGACTAACTATGGCTACACCTTC. Its protein is CASSLSRTNYGYTF. This chain joins TRBV13 and TRBJ1-2; no firm D call. Germline CDR1 reads PRHDT; CDR2 reads FYEKMQ (reference sequence). There are 14 residues in the CDR3. The V and J ends lost 2 bases and 0 bases respectively, with 7 bases between them.

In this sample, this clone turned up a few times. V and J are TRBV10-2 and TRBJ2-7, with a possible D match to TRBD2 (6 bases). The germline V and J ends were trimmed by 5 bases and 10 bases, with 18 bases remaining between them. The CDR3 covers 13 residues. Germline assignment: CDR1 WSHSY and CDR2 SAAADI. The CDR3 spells CASSWGESYYQYF. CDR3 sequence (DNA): TGCGCCAGCAGTTGGGGGGAGTCCTACTATCAGTACTTC.

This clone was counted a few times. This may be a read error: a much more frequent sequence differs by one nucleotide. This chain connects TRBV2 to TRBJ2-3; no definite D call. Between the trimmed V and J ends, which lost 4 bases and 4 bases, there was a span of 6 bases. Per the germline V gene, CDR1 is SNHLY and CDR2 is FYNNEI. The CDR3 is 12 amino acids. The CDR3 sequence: CASSGLSDTQYF. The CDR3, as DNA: TGTGCCAGCAGTGGACTCTCAGATACGCAGTATTTT.

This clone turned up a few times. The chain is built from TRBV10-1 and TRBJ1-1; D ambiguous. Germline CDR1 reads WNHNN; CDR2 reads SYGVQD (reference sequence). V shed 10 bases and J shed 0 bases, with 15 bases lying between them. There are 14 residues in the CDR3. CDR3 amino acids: CANLHSILNTEAFF. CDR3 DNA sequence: TGCGCCAACCTACACTCCATACTGAACACTGAAGCTTTCTTT.

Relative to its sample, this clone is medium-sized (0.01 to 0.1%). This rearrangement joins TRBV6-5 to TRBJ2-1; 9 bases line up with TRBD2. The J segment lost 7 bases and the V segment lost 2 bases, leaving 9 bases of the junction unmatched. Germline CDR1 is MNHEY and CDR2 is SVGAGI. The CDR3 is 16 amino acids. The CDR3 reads CASSYEVAGVRNEQFF. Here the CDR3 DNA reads TGTGCCAGCAGTTACGAGGTAGCGGGAGTGAGGAATGAGCAGTTCTTC.

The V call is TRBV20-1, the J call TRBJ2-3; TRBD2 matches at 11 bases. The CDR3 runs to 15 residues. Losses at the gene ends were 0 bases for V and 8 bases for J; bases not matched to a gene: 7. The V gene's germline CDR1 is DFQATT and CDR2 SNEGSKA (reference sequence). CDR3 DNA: TGCAGTGCTAGAGATACTAGCGGGAGCTTCGGTACGCAGTATTTT. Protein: CSARDTSGSFGTQYF.

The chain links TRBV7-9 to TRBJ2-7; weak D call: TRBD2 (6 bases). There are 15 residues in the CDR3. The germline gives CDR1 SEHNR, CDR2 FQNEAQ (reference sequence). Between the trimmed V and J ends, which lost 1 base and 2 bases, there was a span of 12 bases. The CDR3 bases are TGTGCCAGCAGCTTAGGGGGACTCAAAGCCTACGAGCAGTACTTC. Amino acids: CASSLGGLKAYEQYF.